The 25 T cell receptor beta chains in this list originate from one sample, sequenced in a study of identical twins. One entry per CDR3 protein, called by TCRdb with MiXCR from the 5' RACE reads. The data hold some 210,000 distinct CDR3 sequences, with around 15% observed a single time. These sequences were also reported in another study, on T cells expressing NK-cell markers.

The sequencing input was CD8+ T cells sorted from blood. The receptors stem from a woman aged 18-29 years in good health.

This clonotype was counted between two and nine times. The J gene is TRBJ2-6, the V gene TRBV29-1, with D possibly TRBD2 on 6 matching bases. Germline CDR1 and CDR2: SQVTM and ANQGSEA. CDR3 length: 15 amino acids. Trimming took 2 bases from V and 4 from J, leaving 12 bases between them. The CDR3 region has the DNA TGCAGCGTTGAAAACGGGGAGGCCGGGGCCAACGTCCTGACTTTC. Its protein product is CSVENGEAGANVLTF. The full variable domain, with the rest looked up from reference TRBV29-1 and TRBJ2-6, is SAVISQKPSRDICQRGTSLTIQCQVDSQVTMMFWYRQQPGQSLTLIATANQGSEATYESGFVIDKFPISRPNLTFSTLTVSNMSPEDSSIYLCSVENGEAGANVLTFGAGSRLTVL.

This clonotype was seen many times. The gene calls are TRBV6-2 or TRBV6-3 and TRBJ2-7; 10 nucleotides align to TRBD2. V dropped 5 bases and J dropped 4; count of bases not matched to a gene: 5. The CDR3 consists of 14 residues. Looked up from germline, CDR1 is MNHEY and CDR2 is SVGEGT. The CDR3 sequence is CASSAGTSAYEQYF. The DNA of the CDR3 is TGTGCCAGCAGTGCCGGGACTAGCGCTTACGAGCAGTACTTC.

The CDR3 bases are TGTGCCAGCAGCAGGGGGGTCGTCGGGACCGGGGAGCTGTTTTTT. Translation gives CASSRGVVGTGELFF. This rearrangement joins TRBV6-1 to TRBJ2-2, with a possible D match to TRBD1 (7 bases). The CDR3 consists of 15 residues. Trimming shortened V by 6 bases and J by 5 bases, and 16 bases separated the two germline ends. Per germline, CDR1 MNHNS and CDR2 SASEGT.

This clonotype was seen more than once but under ten times. The chain recombines TRBV7-8 with TRBJ2-7, with D tentatively TRBD2 (6 bases). This CDR3 has 14 residues. Germline CDR1 and CDR2: SGHVS and FQNEAQ. V lost 2 bases and J lost 0, with 8 bases in between. CDR3 region: CASSLRGNSYEQYF. CDR3 sequence (DNA): TGTGCCAGCAGCTTACGGGGGAACTCCTACGAGCAGTACTTC.

The rearrangement joins TRBV10-3 to TRBJ2-1; 12 bases map to TRBD2. Germline CDR1 reads ENHRY; CDR2 reads SYGVKD. The trim removed 0 bases at V and 8 bases at J, leaving 8 bases unmatched. The CDR3 has 17 amino acids. CDR3 bases: TGTGCCATCAGTGAGTCGAGACTAGCGGGAGATCAGTATGAGCAGTTCTTC. Protein sequence: CAISESRLAGDQYEQFF.

J is TRBJ2-7 and V is TRBV6-2 or TRBV6-3; 9 nucleotides agree with TRBD1. Trimming removed 8 bases from V and 4 bases from J; junction bases left unmatched: 12. CDR3 size: 15 residues. CDR1 is MNHEY, CDR2 SVGEGT, per germline. CDR3 residues: CASDPGDRVSYEQYF. The CDR3 DNA reads TGTGCCAGCGACCCCGGGGACAGGGTTTCGTACGAGCAGTACTTC.

This clonotype has just a few counts. The rearrangement links TRBV7-8 to TRBJ1-6; D uncertain. This CDR3 is 15 amino acids long. From germline, CDR1 is SGHVS and CDR2 FQNEAQ. V shed 5 bases and J shed 0 bases, with 8 bases lying between them. DNA of the CDR3: TGTGCCAGCAGCCCACAGAGCTCCTATAATTCACCCCTCCACTTT. Translated: CASSPQSSYNSPLHF. The full variable domain, with the rest looked up from reference TRBV7-8 and TRBJ1-6, is GAGVSQSPRYKVAKRGQDVALRCDPISGHVSLFWYQQALGQGPEFLTYFQNEAQLDKSGLPSDRFFAERPEGSVSTLKIQRTQQEDSAVYLCASSPQSSYNSPLHFGNGTRLTVT.

This clonotype was observed a handful of times. V is TRBV4-1 and J is TRBJ2-3; TRBD2 might be the D (6 bases). CDR1 is MGHRA, CDR2 YSYEKL, per germline. The CDR3 has 15 residues. The ends were cut back, 1 base at V and 2 bases at J, with 10 bases in the middle. The CDR3 sequence: CASSQVSGVTDTQYF. In DNA form, the CDR3 reads TGCGCCAGCAGCCAAGTTTCGGGGGTCACAGATACGCAGTATTTT.

V usage is TRBV28 and J usage is TRBJ2-7; no reliable D call. Germline V gives CDR1 MDHEN, CDR2 SYDVKM. Trimming took off 6 bases at V and 2 bases at J, with 8 bases between the two ends. The CDR3 runs to 12 residues. CDR3 sequence: CASRAGTYEQYF. CDR3 coding DNA: TGTGCCAGCAGGGCAGGAACCTACGAGCAGTACTTC.

This rearrangement joins TRBV20-1 to TRBJ2-1; 7 bases are shared with TRBD2. Germline CDR1 DFQATT, CDR2 SNEGSKA (reference sequence). This CDR3 is 15 amino acids long. The junction had 11 bases not matched to a gene; V was cut back by 5 bases and J by 4 bases. CDR3 amino acids: CSAPYGWGGYNEQFF. The CDR3 DNA is TGCAGTGCTCCATACGGGTGGGGGGGGTACAATGAGCAGTTCTTC.

This clonotype has at least ten counts. J is TRBJ2-3 and V is TRBV12-3 or TRBV12-4; 7 positions agree with TRBD1. The CDR3 runs 15 residues. Unmatched junction bases numbered 11, after V lost 6 bases and J lost 5 bases. CDR3 in DNA: TGTGCCAGCAGCCATACCGGGACAGACAGAGATACGCAGTATTTT. Amino acid sequence: CASSHTGTDRDTQYF.

This clonotype turned up a few times. The rearrangement links TRBV29-1 to TRBJ2-3; 10 nucleotides line up with TRBD2. Germline CDR1 reads SQVTM; CDR2 reads ANQGSEA. Losses at the gene ends were 0 bases for V and 2 bases for J; bases not matched to a gene: 14. This CDR3 has 19 amino acids. The CDR3 region has the DNA TGCAGCGTTGAAGATAGGCTAGCGGGGGCCGGCCGGTCCACAGATACGCAGTATTTT. Its protein product is CSVEDRLAGAGRSTDTQYF.

The J gene is TRBJ1-1, the V gene TRBV7-9, with D possibly matching TRBD1 (6 bases). CDR1 is SEHNR and CDR2 is FQNEAQ in the germline V gene (reference sequence). CDR3 size: 17 residues. V gave up 6 bases and J gave up 2 bases, with 22 bases separating them. The CDR3 loop reads CASRPPHPGQQNTEAFF. Written as DNA, the CDR3 is TGTGCCAGCAGACCACCACATCCAGGACAGCAAAACACTGAAGCTTTCTTT.

The sample holds a few counts of this clonotype. The gene calls are TRBV6-5 and TRBJ2-1, with D uncertain. The germline V gene encodes CDR1 MNHEY and CDR2 SVGAGI. V was clipped by 2 bases and J by 9 bases, with 14 bases between them. This CDR3 region has 14 residues. The CDR3 region has the DNA TGTGCCAGCAGTTACGAACTCCTAAACAGTGAGCAGTTCTTC. It specifies CASSYELLNSEQFF.

This clonotype was detected only a few times. V and J are TRBV11-2 and TRBJ2-7; D could derive from TRBD1 or TRBD2 (5 bases each). Looked up from germline, CDR1 is SGHAT and CDR2 is FQNNGV. The CDR3 runs to 12 residues. V was shortened by 4 bases and J by 6 bases, with 10 bases between the two germline ends. The CDR3 sequence: CASSSSGSEQYF. The CDR3 DNA sequence: TGTGCCAGCAGCTCTTCAGGGAGCGAGCAGTACTTC.

This chain links TRBV7-6 with TRBJ2-2; maybe TRBD2 (6 bases). V was cut by 4 bases and J by 6 bases, with 9 bases left in between. Germline values: CDR1 SGHVS, CDR2 FNYEAQ. The CDR3 extends over 13 amino acids. Written as DNA, the CDR3 is TGTGCCAGCAGCTCGGGAGTCCCCGGGGAGCTGTTTTTT. It translates to CASSSGVPGELFF.

This clonotype turned up a few times. The chain combines TRBV15 with TRBJ2-2; 9 bases line up with TRBD2. Germline lookup yields CDR1 LNHNV and CDR2 YYDKDF (reference sequence). The CDR3 consists of 16 residues. After removal of 1 base from V and 4 bases from J, the junction contained 4 bases not matched to a gene. CDR3 amino acids: CATSRGLAVSTGELFF. For the CDR3, the DNA is TGTGCCACCAGCAGAGGACTAGCGGTGAGCACCGGGGAGCTGTTTTTT.

The CDR3 is CASSLSWEGHADTQYF. The CDR3 region has the DNA TGTGCCAGCAGCTTATCTTGGGAGGGCCACGCAGATACGCAGTATTTT. The chain carries TRBV7-8 and TRBJ2-3; 7 nucleotides line up with TRBD2. The junction had 9 bases not matched to a gene; V was cut back by 2 bases and J by 4 bases. The germline CDR1 and CDR2 sequences are SGHVS and FQNEAQ. The CDR3 totals 16 residues.

The V call is TRBV4-3, the J call TRBJ2-7, with a tentative D call TRBD2 (6 bases). Germline CDR1 is LGHNA and CDR2 is YSLEER. V was pared by 2 bases and J by 3 bases, with 11 bases between. This CDR3 has 14 amino acids. This CDR3 is CASSQRDGGYEQYF. The CDR3 nucleotides are TGCGCCAGCAGCCAAAGGGACGGGGGCTACGAGCAGTACTTC.

This chain's CDR3 is CSAGDVTGAFF. The CDR3 DNA follows: TGCAGTGCGGGGGACGTCACGGGAGCTTTCTTT. The genes are TRBV20-1 and TRBJ1-1, with a tentative D call TRBD1 (5 bases). V dropped 6 bases and J dropped 10 bases, with 15 bases sitting between them. Germline V gene lookup returns CDR1 DFQATT and CDR2 SNEGSKA (reference sequence). The CDR3 runs to 11 residues.

This clonotype was observed at least ten times. The chain couples TRBV12-3 or TRBV12-4 to TRBJ2-7; 8 nucleotides match TRBD1. CDR3 length: 13 residues. Germline trimming cut 6 bases from V and 2 bases from J; bases unmatched to any gene: 3. Written as DNA, the CDR3 is TGTGCCAGCAGCCGGACAGGGCCCTACGAGCAGTACTTC. This encodes CASSRTGPYEQYF.

This clonotype appeared a few times. This chain joins TRBV6-1 and TRBJ2-3, with D possibly matching TRBD2 (6 bases). CDR1 is MNHNS and CDR2 is SASEGT in the germline V gene. Trimming left V 6 bases short and J 6 bases short, with 13 bases between. This CDR3 contains 13 residues. CDR3 DNA sequence: TGTGCCAGCAGGCTCCTGGAGGGTGATACGCAGTATTTT. This translates into CASRLLEGDTQYF.

In this sample, this clonotype turned up a few times. The V and J genes are TRBV6-5 and TRBJ1-2, with D possibly being TRBD1 (6 bases). The germline V gene encodes CDR1 MNHEY and CDR2 SVGAGI. Trimming removed 4 bases at V and 4 bases at J, with 10 bases between. The CDR3 consists of 13 residues. CDR3 residues: CASSSSGVYGYTF. The DNA for the CDR3 is TGTGCCAGCAGTTCCTCAGGGGTCTATGGCTACACCTTC.

This clonotype was seen repeatedly, ten times or more. The V gene is TRBV4-3, the J gene TRBJ2-1; 9 nucleotides match TRBD2. This CDR3 is built from 16 residues. V trimming: 0 bases; J trimming: 8 bases; junction bases outside the gene matches: 8. Germline values: CDR1 LGHNA, CDR2 YSLEER. The CDR3 loop is CASSQDQGGRVHEQFF. The CDR3 nucleotides read TGCGCCAGCAGCCAAGATCAGGGCGGGAGGGTGCATGAGCAGTTCTTC.

The chain uses TRBV7-9 and TRBJ2-7; the D gene is possibly TRBD2 (5 bases). The CDR3 is 16 residues long. The V end was cut by 4 bases, the J end by 3 bases, with 19 bases between. Germline V gives CDR1 SEHNR, CDR2 FQNEAQ (reference sequence). CDR3 in amino acids: CASSWTRQSRYYEQYF. The CDR3 DNA reads TGTGCCAGCAGCTGGACTCGGCAGTCCCGTTACTACGAGCAGTACTTC.